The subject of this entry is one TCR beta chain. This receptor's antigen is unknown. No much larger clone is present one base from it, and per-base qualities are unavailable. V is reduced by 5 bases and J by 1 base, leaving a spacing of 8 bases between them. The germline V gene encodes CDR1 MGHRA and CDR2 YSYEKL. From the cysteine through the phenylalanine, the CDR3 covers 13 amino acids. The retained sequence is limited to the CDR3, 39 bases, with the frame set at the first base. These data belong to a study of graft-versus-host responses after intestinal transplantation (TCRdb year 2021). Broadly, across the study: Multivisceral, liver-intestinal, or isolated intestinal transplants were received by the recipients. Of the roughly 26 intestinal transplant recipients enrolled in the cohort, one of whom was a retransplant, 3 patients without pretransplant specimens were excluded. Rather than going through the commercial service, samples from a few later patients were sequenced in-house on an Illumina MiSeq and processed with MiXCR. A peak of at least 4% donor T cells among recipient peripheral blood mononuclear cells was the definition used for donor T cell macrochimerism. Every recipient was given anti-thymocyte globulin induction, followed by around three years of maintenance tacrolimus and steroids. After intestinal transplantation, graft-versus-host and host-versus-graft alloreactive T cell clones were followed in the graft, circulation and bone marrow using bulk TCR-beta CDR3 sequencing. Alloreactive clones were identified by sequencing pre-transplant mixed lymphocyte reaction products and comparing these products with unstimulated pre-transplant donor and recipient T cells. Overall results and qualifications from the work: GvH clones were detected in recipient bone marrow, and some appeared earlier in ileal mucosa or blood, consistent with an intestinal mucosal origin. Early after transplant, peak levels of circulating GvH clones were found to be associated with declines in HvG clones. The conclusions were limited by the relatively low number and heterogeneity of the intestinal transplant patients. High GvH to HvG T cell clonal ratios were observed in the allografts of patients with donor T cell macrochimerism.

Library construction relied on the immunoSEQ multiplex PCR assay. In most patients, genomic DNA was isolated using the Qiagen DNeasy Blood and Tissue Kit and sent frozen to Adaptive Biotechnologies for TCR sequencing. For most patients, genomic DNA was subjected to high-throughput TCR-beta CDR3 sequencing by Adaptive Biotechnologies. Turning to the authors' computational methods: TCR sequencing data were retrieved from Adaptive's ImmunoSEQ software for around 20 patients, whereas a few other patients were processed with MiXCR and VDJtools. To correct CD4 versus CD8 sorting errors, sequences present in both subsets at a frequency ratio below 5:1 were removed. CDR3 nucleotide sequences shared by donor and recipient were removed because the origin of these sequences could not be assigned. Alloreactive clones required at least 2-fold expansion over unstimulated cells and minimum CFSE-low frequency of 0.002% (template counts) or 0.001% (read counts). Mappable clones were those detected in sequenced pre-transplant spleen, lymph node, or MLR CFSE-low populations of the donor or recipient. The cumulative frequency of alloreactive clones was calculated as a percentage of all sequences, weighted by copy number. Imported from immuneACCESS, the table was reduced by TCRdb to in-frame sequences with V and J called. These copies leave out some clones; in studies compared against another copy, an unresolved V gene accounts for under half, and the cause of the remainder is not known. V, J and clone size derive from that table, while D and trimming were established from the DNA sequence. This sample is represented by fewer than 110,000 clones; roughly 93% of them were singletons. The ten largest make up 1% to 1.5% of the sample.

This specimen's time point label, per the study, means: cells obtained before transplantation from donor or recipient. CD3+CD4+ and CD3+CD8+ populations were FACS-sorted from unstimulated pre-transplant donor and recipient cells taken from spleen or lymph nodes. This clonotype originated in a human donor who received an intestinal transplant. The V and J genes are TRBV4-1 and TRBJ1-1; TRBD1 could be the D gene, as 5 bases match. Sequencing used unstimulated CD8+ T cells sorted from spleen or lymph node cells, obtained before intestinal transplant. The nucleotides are TGCGCCAGCAGCGTGGGGCAGAACACTGAAGCTTTCTTT. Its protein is CASSVGQNTEAFF.